Below, 3 T cell receptor beta chains from the same sample are listed, as sequenced in a study of cytomegalovirus exposure and HLA in healthy donors. The primer mix had 60 Vbeta and 13 Jbeta primers. Libraries were prepared by immunoSEQ multiplex PCR; TCRdb keeps only in-frame clonotypes and omits some of them. The table records over 65,000 clones, around 75% of them present only once. The specimen was PBMCs. These receptors were collected from a man aged 35 to 55 in good health and CMV-seronegative.

The J gene is TRBJ2-7, the V gene TRBV5-1, with D hard to call. The germline CDR1 and CDR2 sequences are SGHRS and YFSETQ. The CDR3 runs to 13 residues. The V gene lost 1 base and the J gene lost 4 bases, with 9 bases spanning the gap. For the CDR3, the DNA is TGCGCCAGCAGCTTGACGCTATCGTACGAGCAGTACTTC. Its protein is CASSLTLSYEQYF.

The rearrangement joins TRBV15 to TRBJ2-1; D possibly corresponds to TRBD1 (6 bases). This CDR3 spans 14 amino acids. Deletions cut 5 bases from V and 2 bases from J, with 10 bases between. Per germline, CDR1 LNHNV and CDR2 YYDKDF (reference sequence). As DNA, the CDR3 is TGTGCCACCAGCGACAGGCCGACCTACAATGAGCAGTTCTTC. Residues: CATSDRPTYNEQFF.

This clone was recorded a few times. The chain combines TRBV28 with TRBJ1-4, with 8 bases matching TRBD1. Germline lookup yields CDR1 MDHEN and CDR2 SYDVKM. The length of the CDR3 is 15 residues. V was clipped by 5 bases and J by 7 bases; unmatched bases: 9. CDR3 DNA sequence: TGTGCCAGCAGTAACCAGGGGGCAGTTGGTGAAAAACTGTTTTTT. Its translation: CASSNQGAVGEKLFF. Combining the CDR3 with reference TRBV28 and TRBJ1-4 gives the whole variable domain DVKVTQSSRYLVKRTGEKVFLECVQDMDHENMFWYRQDPGLGLRLIYFSYDVKMKEKGDIPEGYSVSREKKERFSLILESASTNQTSMYLCASSNQGAVGEKLFFGSGTQLSVL.